This T cell receptor (beta chain) was observed in a study of shared clonotypes between healthy human individuals. Notes on the study in general: Estimated clonotype richness was generally higher in naive than memory subsets.

Sequencing was performed with immunoSEQ multiplex PCR; in TCRdb, only in-frame clones are kept and a portion is missing. The sample gives millions of clones, about 92% of which show up once; around 0.14% is in the top ten. Donors included only healthy HIV-negative adults lacking recent acute infections or vaccinations. Donors, without exception, were Caucasian adults residing in Nashville, Tennessee. Germline V gene lookup returns CDR1 SGHRS and CDR2 YFSETQ. V dropped 4 bases and J dropped 2 bases, with 12 bases sitting between them. The CDR3 spans 14 residues. Regarding this clone: Its specificity is unknown.

Specimen: naive CD4+ T cells sorted from blood. Documented subset: CD45RA+ positively selected. This clonotype was obtained from a man younger than 30 in good health. This chain links TRBV5-1 with TRBJ1-1; maybe TRBD1 (6 bases). CDR3 sequence (DNA): TGCGCCAGCAGCACCGAGGGGGTTAACACTGAAGCTTTCTTT. Translating it yields CASSTEGVNTEAFF. The full variable domain, rest sourced from reference TRBV5-1 and TRBJ1-1, is KAGVTQTPRYLIKTRGQQVTLSCSPISGHRSVSWYQQTPGQGLQFLFEYFSETQRNKGNFPGRFSGRQFSNSRSEMNVSTLELGDSALYLCASSTEGVNTEAFFGQGTRLTVV.